This paragraph covers one T cell receptor beta chain sequence. This clonotype showed up many times. Its antigen is still unknown. Base qualities are not provided; no much larger clone lies one nucleotide away. The TCR beta CDR3 regions were amplified from RNA transcripts. A first-round RT-PCR of the TCR CDR3 used the HTBI primer set with the Qiagen OneStep RT-PCR kit. Libraries were constructed in a second round of multiplex PCR, after which size selection and purification were carried out. The libraries were sequenced on an Illumina HiSeq2000 using paired-end 100 bp reads. From the authors' description of their analysis: Raw data were processed with SOAPnuke, discarding reads with adapters, uncalled bases, mean Phred below 15, or no exact constant-primer or identifier match. COPE v1.2.5 was used to merge high-quality paired reads, and clonotypes were defined as unique nucleotide sequences. MiTCR v1.1 was used to align clonotypes to the IMGT TRBV, TRBD and TRBJ reference segments. Analysis was restricted to V-J combinations with a frequency above 0.0001, which covered just over 98% of repertoires. A TCS score was defined as the ratio between F50 (clonal expansion) and ExV (chaos), using BLOSUM62-based TCRdist between CDR3 peptides within each V-J. Welch's t-statistics and random forest reduced roughly 540 V-J features to 13, which were used in a naive Bayes classifier (R e1071). The public sequencing data were trimmed at Q25 with fastp and processed into clonotypes with MiXCR by TCRdb, which kept only in-frame beta chains. Identical CDR3 protein sequences are pooled into one entry, listed with their most common genes and DNA. These V and J calls are TCRdb output, not the study's own analysis. This sample has 400,000 to 550,000 distinct CDR3 sequences in its table, and around an eighth of those were observed once. The ten largest clonotypes hold around 17% of the sample.

This sample is drawn from a study of T cells in Graves' hyperthyroidism and ophthalmopathy (dated by TCRdb to between 2017 and 2020). Looking at the study overall: Peripheral blood samples were taken at initial diagnosis, before any treatment was given. To identify TCR V-J signatures that set the groups apart, the researchers used a discovery cohort of 95 to 100 patients, made up of roughly 45 with Graves' ophthalmopathy and about 60 with stable Graves' hyperthyroidism. Prospective prediction of ophthalmopathy was tested in an independent validation cohort consisting of some 20 hyperthyroidism patients and 15 or so patients who later progressed to ophthalmopathy. The 75 to 100 discovery patients were randomly split 7:3 into training and test sets. In about 6 Graves' hyperthyroidism patients, the study also compared T-cell repertoires from thyroid tissue with T-cell repertoires from blood. Following sampling, methimazole starting at 30 mg daily was given to hyperthyroidism patients, and high-dose intravenous methylprednisolone was given to ophthalmopathy patients. According to the paper, TCR Vbeta CDR3 sequencing was carried out on approximately 140 peripheral blood samples, which came from approximately 41 ophthalmopathy, around 75 hyperthyroidism and 17 progressor patients.

The V end loses 3 bases and the J end loses 5 bases, and a stretch of 13 bases separates them. The CDR3 runs 14 amino acids, cysteine and phenylalanine included. Only the CDR3 part of the read is kept: 42 bases, read in frame from the first base. The research as a whole found: In cross-validation, a model built on a 13 V-J signature told ophthalmopathy apart from stable hyperthyroidism with over 85% sensitivity and approximately 81% specificity, and in testing the same model reached 80%/75%. In validation, the model predicted progression to ophthalmopathy with 65% to 71% sensitivity and 72.22% specificity, a median of approximately 6.5 months before onset. Sample size was not statistically predetermined, and blinding of investigators to group allocation was not performed. Blood samples also contained most of the expanded thyroid clonotypes (frequency above 0.001), which suggests that blood repertoires may reflect thyroid immune responses.

A patient counted as having stable Graves' hyperthyroidism if no progression to ophthalmopathy occurred over 18 months of follow-up. Hyperthyroidism patients were aged 18 to 65 years and newly diagnosed, with disease duration of less than 2 months. Patients with uncontrolled infections, other autoimmune diseases, pregnancy or lactation were excluded. Diagnoses were established on the basis of clinical symptoms, serum thyroxine and TRAb, thyroid ultrasound, and orbital computed tomography. PBMCs were separated from roughly 9.6 ml of fresh peripheral blood using Ficoll-Paque density gradient centrifugation. Trizol reagent was used to extract total RNA, and RNA quality was then checked on an Agilent 2100 Bioanalyzer.

Specimen: blood. The clonotype originates from a woman aged 18-35 years with Graves' hyperthyroidism. The V and J segments used are TRBV12-3 or TRBV12-4 and TRBJ1-2; the D gene lacks a confident call. The CDR3 protein sequence reads: CASSFSNLRYGYTF. Here is the DNA: TGTGCCAGCAGTTTCTCAAATCTGAGATATGGCTACACCTTC.